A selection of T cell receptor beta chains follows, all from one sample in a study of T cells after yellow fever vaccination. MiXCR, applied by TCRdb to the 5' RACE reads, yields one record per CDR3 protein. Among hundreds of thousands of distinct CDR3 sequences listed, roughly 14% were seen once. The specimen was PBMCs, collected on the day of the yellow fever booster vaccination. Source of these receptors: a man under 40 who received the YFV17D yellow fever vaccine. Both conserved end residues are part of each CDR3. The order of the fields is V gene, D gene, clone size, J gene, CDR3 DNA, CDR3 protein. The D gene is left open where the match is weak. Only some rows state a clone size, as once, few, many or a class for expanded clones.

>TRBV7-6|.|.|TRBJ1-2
TGTGCCAGCAGCGGGGCGGGAGTAATCGGTGGCTACACCTTC
CASSGAGVIGGYTF
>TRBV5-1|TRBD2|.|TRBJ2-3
TGCGCCAGCAACTCCGGGACTAGGGGGAATACGCAGTATTTT
CASNSGTRGNTQYF
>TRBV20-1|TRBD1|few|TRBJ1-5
TGCAGTGCTAGAGTTATACTAAGGGGACAGTCTAGCAATCAGCCCCAGCATTTT
CSARVILRGQSSNQPQHF
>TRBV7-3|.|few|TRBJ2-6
TGTGCCAGCAGCCCGCCATATGTCCCTCCTGGGGCCAACGTCCTGACTTTC
CASSPPYVPPGANVLTF
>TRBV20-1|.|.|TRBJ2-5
TGCAGTGCTAGCGGACCCCAAGAGACCCAGTACTTC
CSASGPQETQYF
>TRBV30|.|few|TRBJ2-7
TGTGCCTGGGGTTCGGGGGCCAACGAGCAGTACTTC
CAWGSGANEQYF
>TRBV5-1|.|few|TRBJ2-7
TGCGCCAGCAGCTTGGAAGCCCGTAGGTACGAGCAGTACTTC
CASSLEARRYEQYF
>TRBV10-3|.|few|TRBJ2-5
TGTGCCATCAGCTCAAACGGGTGGGCGGAGACCCAGTACTTC
CAISSNGWAETQYF
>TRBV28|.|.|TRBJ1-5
TGTGCCAGCAGTTACAATCAGCCCCAGCATTTT
CASSYNQPQHF
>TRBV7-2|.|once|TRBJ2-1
TGTGCCAGCAGCTTCAGTCTTGACAATGAGCAGTTCTTC
CASSFSLDNEQFF
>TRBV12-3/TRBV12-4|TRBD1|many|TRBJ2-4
TGTGCCAGCAGACAGGGGTTAGCCAAAAACATTCAGTACTTC
CASRQGLAKNIQYF
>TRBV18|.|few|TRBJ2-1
TGTGCCAGCTCACCCACCCGCGGAGTAGCGGACAATGAGCAGTTCTTC
CASSPTRGVADNEQFF
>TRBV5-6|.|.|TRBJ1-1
TGTGCCAGCAGCTTAAGCAGTGAAGCTTTCTTT
CASSLSSEAFF
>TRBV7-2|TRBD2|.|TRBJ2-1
TGTGCCAGCAGCGTCGGACTAGCGGGAGAGCAGTTCTTC
CASSVGLAGEQFF
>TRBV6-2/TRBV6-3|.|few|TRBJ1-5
TGTGCCAGCAATGAGGGGAGAATTCAGCCCCAGCATTTT
CASNEGRIQPQHF
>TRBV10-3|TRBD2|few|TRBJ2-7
TGTGCCATCCGGGAGGCTAGCTCCTACGAGCAGTACTTC
CAIREASSYEQYF
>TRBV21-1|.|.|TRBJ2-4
TGTGCCAGCAGCAAAACGGGGGGGCAGGCTAAAAACATTCAGTACTTC
CASSKTGGQAKNIQYF
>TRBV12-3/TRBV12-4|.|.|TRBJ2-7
TGTGCCAGCAGTTTAGGGACACCCCACGTGGAGCAGTACTTC
CASSLGTPHVEQYF
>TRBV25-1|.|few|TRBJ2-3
TGTGCCAGCAGTGCTAGTGCGACTGCGTTAGGGACGCAGTATTTT
CASSASATALGTQYF
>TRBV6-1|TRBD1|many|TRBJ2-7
TGTGCCAGCAGCCCCAAACTCCGGGACAGAGGCTACGAGCAGTACTTC
CASSPKLRDRGYEQYF
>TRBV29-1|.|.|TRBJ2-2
TGCAGCGTTAAGGACACCGGGGAGCTGTTTTTT
CSVKDTGELFF
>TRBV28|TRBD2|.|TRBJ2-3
TGTGCCAGCAGGTCCGGGACTAACACAGATACGCAGTATTTT
CASRSGTNTDTQYF
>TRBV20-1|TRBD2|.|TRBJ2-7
TGCAGTGCCCGGCTCGGGACTAGCGGGAGGGCCCCCTACGAGCAGTACTTC
CSARLGTSGRAPYEQYF
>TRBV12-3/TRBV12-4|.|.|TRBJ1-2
TGTGCCAGCAGTTTAACGGGGAAGGGATACTATGGCTACACCTTC
CASSLTGKGYYGYTF
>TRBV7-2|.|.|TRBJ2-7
TGTGCCAGCAGCTTAGCGGGTAGCGGACTTTACTCCGAGCAGTACTTC
CASSLAGSGLYSEQYF
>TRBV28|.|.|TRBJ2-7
TGTGCCACCCCTCAAGGGAGCCTCTCCTACGAGCAGTACTTC
CATPQGSLSYEQYF
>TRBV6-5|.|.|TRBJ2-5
TGTGCCAGCAGCCCCAACCTGGAGACCCAGTACTTC
CASSPNLETQYF
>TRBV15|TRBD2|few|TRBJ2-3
TGTGCCACCAACCCTGGGCTAGCGGGAGTAGGAGATACGCAGTATTTT
CATNPGLAGVGDTQYF
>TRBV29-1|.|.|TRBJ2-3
TGCAGCGTTAGGCGTCTCACGAGGCTGGGCGAAAAGTATTTT
CSVRRLTRLGEKYF
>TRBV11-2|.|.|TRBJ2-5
TGTGCCAGCAGCTTAGAGGGACAAATTCAAGAGACCCAGTACTTC
CASSLEGQIQETQYF
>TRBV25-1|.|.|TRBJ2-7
TGTGCCAGCAGTGAACTAGCGATGGGCGAGCAGTACTTC
CASSELAMGEQYF
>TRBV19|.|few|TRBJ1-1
TGTGCCAGTAATCGACAGAACACTGAAGCTTTCTTT
CASNRQNTEAFF
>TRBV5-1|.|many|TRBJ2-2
TGCGCCAGCAGCTTGGCCGTTAGCGGATACACCGGGGAGCTGTTTTTT
CASSLAVSGYTGELFF
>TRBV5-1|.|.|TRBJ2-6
TGCGCCAGCAGCCCCGGGCCCGCTGGGGCCAACGTCCTGACTTTC
CASSPGPAGANVLTF
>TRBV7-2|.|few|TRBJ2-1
TGTGCCAGCAGCCCCCTGGGCGCCTACAATGAGCAGTTCTTC
CASSPLGAYNEQFF
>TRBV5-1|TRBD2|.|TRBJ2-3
TGCGCCAGCAGCTTCCGGGAGGCGCCCACAGATACGCAGTATTTT
CASSFREAPTDTQYF
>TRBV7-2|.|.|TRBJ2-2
TGTGCCAGCAGCCCCAGGGGAGAGAACACCGGGGAGCTGTTTTTT
CASSPRGENTGELFF